This TCR beta chain was captured by sequencing in a study of blood T cell repertoires in COVID-19. Clones were sequenced by immunoSEQ multiplex PCR, and TCRdb holds only the in-frame ones, with some missing. In the table there are fewer than 200,000 clones, 70% to 90% of which are singletons. CDR1 and CDR2 from the germline V gene are MNHEY and SVGEGT. The CDR3 length is 13 residues. The V and J ends lost 0 bases and 5 bases respectively, with 7 bases between them. This clone has just one count. The clonotype was recovered from a man aged 40-49 years with active or convalescent COVID-19. This sequence joins TRBV6-2 or TRBV6-3 and TRBJ1-1; D gene ambiguous. The sequencing input was peripheral blood. For the CDR3, the DNA is TGTGCCAGCAGTTACTCCACGGGAACTGAAGCTTTCTTT. Amino acids: CASSYSTGTEAFF.